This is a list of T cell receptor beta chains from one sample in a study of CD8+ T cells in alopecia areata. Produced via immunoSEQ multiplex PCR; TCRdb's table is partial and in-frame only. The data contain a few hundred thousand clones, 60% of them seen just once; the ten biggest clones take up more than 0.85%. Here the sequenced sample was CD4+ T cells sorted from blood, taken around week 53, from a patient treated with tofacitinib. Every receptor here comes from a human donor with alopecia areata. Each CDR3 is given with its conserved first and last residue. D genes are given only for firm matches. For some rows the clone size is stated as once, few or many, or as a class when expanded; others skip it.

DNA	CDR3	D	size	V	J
TGTGCCAGCAGCGTAGCTTGGGCAGGGGCTTACGAGCAGTACTTC	CASSVAWAGAYEQYF	-	-	TRBV9	TRBJ2-7
TGTGCCAGCAGCTTCAGGGGGCGCGAGACCCAGTACTTC	CASSFRGRETQYF	TRBD1	-	TRBV11-2	TRBJ2-5
TGTGCCTGGAGTGAAATCTATGGCTACACCTTC	CAWSEIYGYTF	-	-	TRBV30	TRBJ1-2
TGTGCCAGCAGTGCGGTGGGAAGGCTCGAGCAGTTCTTC	CASSAVGRLEQFF	-	-	TRBV25-1	TRBJ2-1
TGTGCCAGCAGAAAGGACGGGCAAAATTCACCCCTCCACTTT	CASRKDGQNSPLHF	-	few	TRBV2	TRBJ1-6
TGTGCCTGGAGTGCGGATAGCAATCAGCCCCAGCATTTT	CAWSADSNQPQHF	-	few	TRBV30	TRBJ1-5
TGTGCCAGCAGCCAAGAATCGGCAGCCGATAATTCACCCCTCCACTTT	CASSQESAADNSPLHF	-	-	TRBV4-2	TRBJ1-6
TGTGCCAGCAGTTTATCGGGCCATTCGGGCTACACCTTC	CASSLSGHSGYTF	-	-	TRBV27	TRBJ1-2
TGTGCCATCAGTGAGCTTGGGGAAAAGGCAGATACGCAGTATTTT	CAISELGEKADTQYF	-	-	TRBV10-3	TRBJ2-3
TGTGCCACATCAGGGGTGGAGAACACTGAAGCTTTCTTT	CATSGVENTEAFF	-	few	TRBV10-3	TRBJ1-1
TGTGCCAGTAGGGGTTTAGGGAATCAGCCCCAGCATTTT	CASRGLGNQPQHF	-	-	TRBV19	TRBJ1-5
TGTGCCAGCAGTGAAAGTCCCTCCCTAGCCGGAGGATCCGAGCAGTACTTC	CASSESPSLAGGSEQYF	-	-	TRBV6-1	TRBJ2-7
TGTGCCTGGAGCGCCCGGGGGGGCTCCTACAATGAGCAGTTCTTC	CAWSARGGSYNEQFF	TRBD2	once	TRBV30	TRBJ2-1
TGTGCCAGCAGCCCCGGGGGCCAAGTCGGGACCCAGTACTTC	CASSPGGQVGTQYF	-	-	TRBV7-3	TRBJ2-5
TGTGCCAGTAGTGTCCTGGAATCTCCAGAGACCCAGTACTTC	CASSVLESPETQYF	-	-	TRBV19	TRBJ2-5
TGCAGCGTGGCCGTAGCCAAAAACATTCAGTACTTC	CSVAVAKNIQYF	-	-	TRBV29-1	TRBJ2-4
TGTGCCTGGAGTGTACTGGGGGCTGGCGGCTACACCTTC	CAWSVLGAGGYTF	-	-	TRBV30	TRBJ1-2
TGTGCCAGCACCTCCAACGGCGGGGAGACCCAGTACTTC	CASTSNGGETQYF	-	-	TRBV6-5	TRBJ2-5
TGTGCCAGCAGCCCCGACTGGGTTGAAGAGACCCAGTACTTC	CASSPDWVEETQYF	-	-	TRBV7-2	TRBJ2-5
TGTGCCTGGAGTGTACGGGCAGGGGGAATCACCATATATTTT	CAWSVRAGGITIYF	TRBD1	-	TRBV30	TRBJ1-3
TGTGCCAGCAGCGGACAGACAGGGGGGAGCACTGAAGCTTTCTTT	CASSGQTGGSTEAFF	TRBD1	-	TRBV5-6	TRBJ1-1
TGTGCCTGGGGGGTAGCGAAAAGCTCCTACGAGCAGTACTTC	CAWGVAKSSYEQYF	-	few	TRBV30	TRBJ2-7
TGCAGCGTTGAATTTGCAGGGGAGCCCTACGAGCAGTACTTC	CSVEFAGEPYEQYF	-	-	TRBV29-1	TRBJ2-7
TGTGCCAGCAGCAAGGGACTCCACCCGTTCTTC	CASSKGLHPFF	-	few	TRBV21-1	TRBJ2-1
TGTGCCAGCAGGGAGACAGGGATGGCGGCCCAGTACTTC	CASRETGMAAQYF	TRBD1	many	TRBV6-6	TRBJ2-5
TGTGCCAGCAGTTACGGGACTAGCGGGACCCAAGAGACCCAGTACTTC	CASSYGTSGTQETQYF	TRBD2	-	TRBV6-6	TRBJ2-5
TGTGCCAGCAGCTTATGGGGGGAGCAGTTCTTC	CASSLWGEQFF	-	-	TRBV7-9	TRBJ2-1
TGTGCCAGCAGCTTAGCGATGCCCAGACAAGAGACCCAGTACTTC	CASSLAMPRQETQYF	-	-	TRBV7-2	TRBJ2-5
TGTGCCAGCAGCCCCCTGACAGGGGCCGCACCCCTCCACTTT	CASSPLTGAAPLHF	TRBD1	-	TRBV6-5	TRBJ1-6
TGTGCCAGCAGCTTATTTGGGGAGGCTTTCTTT	CASSLFGEAFF	-	-	TRBV7-9	TRBJ1-1
TGCAGCGTAACGAGGGGGGGACGCACAGATACGCAGTATTTT	CSVTRGGRTDTQYF	-	-	TRBV29-1	TRBJ2-3
TGTGCCAGCAGCCGGGACAGGAGACTAGCGGGGGGGTACAATGAGCAGTTCTTC	CASSRDRRLAGGYNEQFF	TRBD2	-	TRBV25-1	TRBJ2-1
TGTGCCAGCAGCCACCTCTCCATTTACGAGCAGTACTTC	CASSHLSIYEQYF	-	-	TRBV14	TRBJ2-7
TGTGCCAGCAGTGAACAAACGCTCTATGGCTACACCTTC	CASSEQTLYGYTF	-	-	TRBV2	TRBJ1-2
TGTGCCAGCAGCTCCCATCCTTTATCGGAAAATGAGCAGTTCTTC	CASSSHPLSENEQFF	-	few	TRBV7-9	TRBJ2-1
TGTGCCATCAGTGAGTCGAAAGGGGGACTCGAGCAGTACTTC	CAISESKGGLEQYF	-	-	TRBV10-3	TRBJ2-7
TGTGCCAGCAGTTACTCACCGAACTATGGCTACACCTTC	CASSYSPNYGYTF	-	-	TRBV6-5	TRBJ1-2
TGCAGCGTTGCGGATGGCTACACCTTC	CSVADGYTF	-	once	TRBV29-1	TRBJ1-2
TGCGCCAGCAGCCAAGAGGGCGTTCAGCCCCAGCATTTT	CASSQEGVQPQHF	-	-	TRBV4-1	TRBJ1-5
TGCAGTGCATCCTCCGAAAAACTGTTTTTT	CSASSEKLFF	-	-	TRBV20-1	TRBJ1-4
TGTGCCAGCACCAGGGGTCTTAATGAAAAACTGTTTTTT	CASTRGLNEKLFF	-	few	TRBV11-2	TRBJ1-4
TGTGCCTGGAGTGAAAGATTCGGGGGGCGCAGAGAAGGGCTCGATTTT	CAWSERFGGRREGLDF	-	-	TRBV30	TRBJ1-5
TGCAGCGGGGACAGACACCTGAACACTGAAGCTTTCTTT	CSGDRHLNTEAFF	TRBD1	once	TRBV29-1	TRBJ1-1
TGCGCCAGCAGCCAAGTCCCGGGAGTGGACTATGGCTACACCTTC	CASSQVPGVDYGYTF	-	few	TRBV4-3	TRBJ1-2
TGTGCCTGGAGTTACGCCCGAGCCACGCAGCCCCAGCATTTT	CAWSYARATQPQHF	-	-	TRBV30	TRBJ1-5
TGTGCCAGCAGCTCAAAGGGTAATCCGAACACTGAAGCTTTCTTT	CASSSKGNPNTEAFF	-	-	TRBV7-9	TRBJ1-1
TGTGCCACCAGGGGACAGGGAGGAACTAATGAAAAACTGTTTTTT	CATRGQGGTNEKLFF	TRBD1	-	TRBV15	TRBJ1-4
TGTGCCAGCAGCTGGGGACAGCTCTCTGGGGCCAACGTCCTGACTTTC	CASSWGQLSGANVLTF	TRBD1	-	TRBV7-3	TRBJ2-6
TGTGCCAGCAGCGCCGGACAGTCTGGGGCCAACGTCCTGACTTTC	CASSAGQSGANVLTF	-	-	TRBV6-5	TRBJ2-6
TGCAGCGTTGAAATGGCAGGGTCGTACTTC	CSVEMAGSYF	-	-	TRBV29-1	TRBJ2-7
TGTGCCAGCAGGTCCGGAGGTGGTACGCAGTATTTT	CASRSGGGTQYF	-	-	TRBV5-4	TRBJ2-3